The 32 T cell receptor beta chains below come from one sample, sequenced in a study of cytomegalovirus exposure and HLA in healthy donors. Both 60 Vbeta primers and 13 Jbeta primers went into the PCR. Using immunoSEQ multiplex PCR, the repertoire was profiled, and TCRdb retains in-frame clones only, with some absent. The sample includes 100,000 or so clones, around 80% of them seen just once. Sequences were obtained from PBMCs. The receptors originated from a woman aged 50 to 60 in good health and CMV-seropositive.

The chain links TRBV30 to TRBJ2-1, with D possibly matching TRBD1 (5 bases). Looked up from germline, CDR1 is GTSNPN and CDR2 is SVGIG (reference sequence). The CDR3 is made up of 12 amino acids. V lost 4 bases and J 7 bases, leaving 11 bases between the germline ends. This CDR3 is CAWTHGANEQFF. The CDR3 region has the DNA TGTGCCTGGACTCATGGGGCGAATGAGCAGTTCTTC.

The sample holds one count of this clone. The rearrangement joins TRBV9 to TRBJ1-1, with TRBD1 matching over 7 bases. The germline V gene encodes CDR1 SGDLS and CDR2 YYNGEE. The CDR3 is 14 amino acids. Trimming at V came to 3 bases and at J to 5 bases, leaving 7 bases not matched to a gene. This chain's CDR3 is CASSARTGGTEAFF. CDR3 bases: TGTGCCAGCAGCGCAAGGACAGGAGGGACTGAAGCTTTCTTT. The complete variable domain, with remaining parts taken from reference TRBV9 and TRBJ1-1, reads DSGVTQTPKHLITATGQRVTLRCSPRSGDLSVYWYQQSLDQGLQFLIQYYNGEERAKGNILERFSAQQFPDLHSELNLSSLELGDSALYFCASSARTGGTEAFFGQGTRLTVV.

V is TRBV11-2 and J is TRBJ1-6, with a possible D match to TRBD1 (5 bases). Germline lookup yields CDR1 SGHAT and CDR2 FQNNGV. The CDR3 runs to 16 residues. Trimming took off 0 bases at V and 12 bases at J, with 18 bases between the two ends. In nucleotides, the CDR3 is TGTGCCAGCAGCTTAGATGGGTTCAGGGCTAGGGAACCCCTCCACTTT. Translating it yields CASSLDGFRAREPLHF.

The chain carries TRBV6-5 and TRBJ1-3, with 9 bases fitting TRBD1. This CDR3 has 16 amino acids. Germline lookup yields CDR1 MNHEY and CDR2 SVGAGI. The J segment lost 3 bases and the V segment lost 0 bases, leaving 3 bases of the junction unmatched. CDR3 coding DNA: TGTGCCAGCAGTTACTCACAGGGGGCAGTTGGAAACACCATATATTTT. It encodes CASSYSQGAVGNTIYF.

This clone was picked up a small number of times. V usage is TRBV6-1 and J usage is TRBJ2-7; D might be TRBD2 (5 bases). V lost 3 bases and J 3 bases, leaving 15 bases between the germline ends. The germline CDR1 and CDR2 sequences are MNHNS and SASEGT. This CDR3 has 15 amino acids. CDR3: CASSEGTSGYYEQYF. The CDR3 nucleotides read TGTGCCAGCAGTGAGGGCACCTCGGGGTACTACGAGCAGTACTTC.

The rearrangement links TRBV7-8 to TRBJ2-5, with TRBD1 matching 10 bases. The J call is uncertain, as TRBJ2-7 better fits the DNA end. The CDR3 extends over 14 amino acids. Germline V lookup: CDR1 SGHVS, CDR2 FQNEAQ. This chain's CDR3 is CASSYGTGAHEQYF. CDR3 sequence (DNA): TGTGCCAGCAGCTACGGGACAGGGGCCCACGAGCAGTACTTC.

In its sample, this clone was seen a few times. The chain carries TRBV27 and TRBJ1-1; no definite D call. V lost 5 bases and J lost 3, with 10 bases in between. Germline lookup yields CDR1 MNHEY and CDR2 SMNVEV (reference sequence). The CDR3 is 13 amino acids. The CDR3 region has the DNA TGTGCCAGCAGTCTCAAGAGGCACACTGAAGCTTTCTTT. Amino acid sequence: CASSLKRHTEAFF.

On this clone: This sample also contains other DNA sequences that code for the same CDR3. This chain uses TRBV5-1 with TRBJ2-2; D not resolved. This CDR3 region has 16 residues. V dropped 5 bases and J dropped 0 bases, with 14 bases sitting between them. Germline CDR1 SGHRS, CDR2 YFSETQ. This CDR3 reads CASRPARVSNTGELFF. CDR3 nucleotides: TGCGCCAGCAGACCTGCACGGGTTTCGAACACCGGGGAGCTGTTTTTT.

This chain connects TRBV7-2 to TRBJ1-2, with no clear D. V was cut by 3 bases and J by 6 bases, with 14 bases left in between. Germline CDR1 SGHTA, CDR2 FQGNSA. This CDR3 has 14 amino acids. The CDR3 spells CASSFSSQLDGYTF. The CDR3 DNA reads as TGTGCCAGCAGCTTTTCTTCGCAGTTGGATGGCTACACCTTC.

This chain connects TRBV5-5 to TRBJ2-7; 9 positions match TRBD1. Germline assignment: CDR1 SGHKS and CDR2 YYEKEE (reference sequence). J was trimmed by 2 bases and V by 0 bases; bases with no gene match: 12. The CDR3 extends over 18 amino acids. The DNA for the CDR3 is TGTGCCAGCAGCTTGGCCCTAAGATACAGGGGGCTGCCCTACGAGCAGTACTTC. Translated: CASSLALRYRGLPYEQYF. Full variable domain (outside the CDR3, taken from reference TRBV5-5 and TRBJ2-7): DAGVTQSPTHLIKTRGQQVTLRCSPISGHKSVSWYQQVLGQGPQFIFQYYEKEERGRGNFPDRFSARQFPNYSSELNVNALLLGDSALYLCASSLALRYRGLPYEQYFGPGTRLTVT.

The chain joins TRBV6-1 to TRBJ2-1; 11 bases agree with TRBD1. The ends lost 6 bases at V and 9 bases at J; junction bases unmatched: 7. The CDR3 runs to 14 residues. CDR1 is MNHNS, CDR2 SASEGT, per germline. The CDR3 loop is CASRGQDRGLEQFF. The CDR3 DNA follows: TGTGCCAGCAGGGGTCAGGACAGGGGGCTTGAGCAGTTCTTC.

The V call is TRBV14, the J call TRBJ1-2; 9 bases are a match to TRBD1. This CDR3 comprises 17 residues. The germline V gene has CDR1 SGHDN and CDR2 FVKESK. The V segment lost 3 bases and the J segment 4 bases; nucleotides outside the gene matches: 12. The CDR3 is CASSQDTGGGFGYGYTF. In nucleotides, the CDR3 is TGTGCCAGCAGCCAGGATACAGGGGGCGGTTTTGGCTATGGCTACACCTTC.

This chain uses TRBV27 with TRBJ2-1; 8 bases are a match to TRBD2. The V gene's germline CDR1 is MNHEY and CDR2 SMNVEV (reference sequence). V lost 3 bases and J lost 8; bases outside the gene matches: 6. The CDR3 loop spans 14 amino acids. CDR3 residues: CASSFREGLHEQFF. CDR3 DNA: TGTGCCAGCAGTTTTCGGGAGGGCCTGCATGAGCAGTTCTTC.

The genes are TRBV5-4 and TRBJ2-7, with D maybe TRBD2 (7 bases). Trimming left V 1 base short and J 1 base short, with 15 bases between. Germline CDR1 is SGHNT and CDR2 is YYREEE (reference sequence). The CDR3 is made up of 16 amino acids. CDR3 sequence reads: CASSLSGTRGSYEQYF. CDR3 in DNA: TGTGCCAGCAGCTTGAGCGGGACACGGGGGTCCTACGAGCAGTACTTC.

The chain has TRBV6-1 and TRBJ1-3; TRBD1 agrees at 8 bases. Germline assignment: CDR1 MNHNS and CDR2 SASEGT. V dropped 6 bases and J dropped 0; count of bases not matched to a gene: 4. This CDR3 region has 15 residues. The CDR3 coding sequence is TGTGCCAGCAGCCGCACAGGGGGCTCTGGAAACACCATATATTTT. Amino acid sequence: CASSRTGGSGNTIYF.

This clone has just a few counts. CDR3 region: CASSLEALAATEAFF. The CDR3 DNA reads TGTGCCAGCAGCTTGGAAGCGTTAGCGGCCACTGAAGCTTTCTTT. V usage is TRBV5-4 and J usage is TRBJ1-1, with unresolved D. CDR3 size: 15 residues. Germline V gene data show CDR1 as SGHNT and CDR2 as YYREEE (reference sequence). V dropped 0 bases and J dropped 4 bases, with 13 bases sitting between them.

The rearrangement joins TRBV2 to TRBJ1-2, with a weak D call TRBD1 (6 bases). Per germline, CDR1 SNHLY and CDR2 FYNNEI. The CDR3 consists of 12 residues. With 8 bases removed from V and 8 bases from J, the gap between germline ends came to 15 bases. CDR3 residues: CASRVGALGYTF. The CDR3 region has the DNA TGTGCCAGCCGCGTGGGGGCGTTGGGCTACACCTTC.

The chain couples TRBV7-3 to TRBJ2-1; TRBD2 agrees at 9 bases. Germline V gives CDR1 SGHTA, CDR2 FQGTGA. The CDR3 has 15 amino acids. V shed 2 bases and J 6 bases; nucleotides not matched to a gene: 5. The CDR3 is CASSLGSGGLNEQFF. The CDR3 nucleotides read TGTGCCAGCAGCTTAGGTAGCGGGGGACTCAATGAGCAGTTCTTC.

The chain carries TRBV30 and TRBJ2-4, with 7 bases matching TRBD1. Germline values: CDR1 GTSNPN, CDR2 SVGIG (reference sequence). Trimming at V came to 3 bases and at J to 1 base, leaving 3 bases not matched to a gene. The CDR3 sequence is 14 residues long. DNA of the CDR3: TGTGCCTGGAGACAGACAGGGGCCAAAAACATTCAGTACTTC. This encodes CAWRQTGAKNIQYF.

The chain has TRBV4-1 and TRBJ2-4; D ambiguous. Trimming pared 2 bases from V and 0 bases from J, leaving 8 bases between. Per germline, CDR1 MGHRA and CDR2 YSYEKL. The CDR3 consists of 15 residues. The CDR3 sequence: CASSQQALAKNIQYF. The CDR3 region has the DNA TGCGCCAGCAGCCAACAAGCGCTAGCCAAAAACATTCAGTACTTC.

CDR3 loop: CASAPGLYGYTF. The CDR3 DNA sequence: TGTGCCAGCGCCCCGGGACTCTATGGCTACACCTTC. The chain has TRBV7-9 and TRBJ1-2; D perhaps matches TRBD1 (5 bases). V was clipped by 8 bases and J by 4 bases, with 11 bases between them. CDR3 size: 12 residues. The V gene's germline CDR1 is SEHNR and CDR2 FQNEAQ (reference sequence).

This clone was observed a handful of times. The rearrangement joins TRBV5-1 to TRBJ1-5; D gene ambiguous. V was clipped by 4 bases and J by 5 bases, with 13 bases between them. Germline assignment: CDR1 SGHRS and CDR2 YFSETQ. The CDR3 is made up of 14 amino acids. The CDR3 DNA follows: TGCGCCAGCAGCCTGGGGAGCGTGGATCAGCCCCAGCATTTT. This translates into CASSLGSVDQPQHF.

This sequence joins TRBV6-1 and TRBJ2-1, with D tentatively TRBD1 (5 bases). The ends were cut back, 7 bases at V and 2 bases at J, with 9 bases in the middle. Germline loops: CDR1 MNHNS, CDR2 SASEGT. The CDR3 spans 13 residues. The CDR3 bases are TGTGCCAGCAAAGGGGCCCCCTACAATGAGCAGTTCTTC. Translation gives CASKGAPYNEQFF.

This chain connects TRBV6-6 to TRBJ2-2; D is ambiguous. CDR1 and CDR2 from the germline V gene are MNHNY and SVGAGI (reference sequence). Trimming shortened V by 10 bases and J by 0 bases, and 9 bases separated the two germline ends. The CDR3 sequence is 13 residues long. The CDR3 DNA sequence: TGTGCCATGCTCCGGTCGAACACCGGGGAGCTGTTTTTT. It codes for CAMLRSNTGELFF.

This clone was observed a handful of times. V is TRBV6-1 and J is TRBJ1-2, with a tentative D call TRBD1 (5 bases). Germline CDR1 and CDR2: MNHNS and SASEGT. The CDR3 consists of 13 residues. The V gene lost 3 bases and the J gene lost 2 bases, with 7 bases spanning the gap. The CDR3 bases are TGTGCCAGCAGTGAGCCAGGGAACTATGGCTACACCTTC. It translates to CASSEPGNYGYTF.

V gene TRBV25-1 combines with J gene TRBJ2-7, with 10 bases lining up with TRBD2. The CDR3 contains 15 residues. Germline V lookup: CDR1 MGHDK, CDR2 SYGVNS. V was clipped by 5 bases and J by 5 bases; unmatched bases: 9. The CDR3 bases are TGTGCCAGCAGTTCTCTTAGCGGGAGGATCGACGAGCAGTACTTC. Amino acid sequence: CASSSLSGRIDEQYF.

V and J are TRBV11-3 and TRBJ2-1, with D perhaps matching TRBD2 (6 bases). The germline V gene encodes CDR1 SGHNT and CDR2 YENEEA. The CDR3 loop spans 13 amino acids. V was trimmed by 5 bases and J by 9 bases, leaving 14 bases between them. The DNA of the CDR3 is TGTGCCAGCAGCCTAATACGGGGGAGTGAGCAGTTCTTC. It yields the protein CASSLIRGSEQFF. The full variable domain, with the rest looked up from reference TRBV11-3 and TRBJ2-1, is EAGVVQSPRYKIIEKKQPVAFWCNPISGHNTLYWYLQNLGQGPELLIRYENEEAVDDSQLPKDRFSAERLKGVDSTLKIQPAELGDSAVYLCASSLIRGSEQFFGPGTRLTVL.

CDR3: CASSRQGTEAFF. The CDR3, as DNA: TGTGCCAGCAGCCGACAGGGCACTGAAGCTTTCTTT. The rearrangement links TRBV9 to TRBJ1-1, with 7 bases fitting TRBD1. This CDR3 is 12 amino acids long. After removal of 4 bases from V and 4 bases from J, the junction contained 1 base not matched to a gene. The germline V gene has CDR1 SGDLS and CDR2 YYNGEE.

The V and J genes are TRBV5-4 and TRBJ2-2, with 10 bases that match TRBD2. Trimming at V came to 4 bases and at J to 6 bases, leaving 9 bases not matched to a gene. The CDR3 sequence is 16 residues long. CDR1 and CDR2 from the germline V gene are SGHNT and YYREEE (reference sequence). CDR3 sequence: CASSPRGSGRAGELFF. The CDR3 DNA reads TGTGCCAGCAGCCCTAGGGGGAGCGGGAGGGCCGGGGAGCTGTTTTTT.

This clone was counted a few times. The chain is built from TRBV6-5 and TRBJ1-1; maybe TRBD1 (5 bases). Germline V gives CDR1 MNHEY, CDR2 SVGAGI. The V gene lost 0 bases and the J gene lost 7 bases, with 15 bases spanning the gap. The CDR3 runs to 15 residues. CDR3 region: CASSYSGGGRGEAFF. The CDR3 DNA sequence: TGTGCCAGCAGTTACTCGGGGGGGGGACGAGGTGAAGCTTTCTTT.

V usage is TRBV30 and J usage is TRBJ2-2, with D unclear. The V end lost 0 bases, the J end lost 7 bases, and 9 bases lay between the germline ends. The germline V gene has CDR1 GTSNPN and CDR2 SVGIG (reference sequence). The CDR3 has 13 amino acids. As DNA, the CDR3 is TGTGCCTGGAGTGTCGGGTGGGTCGGGGAGCTGTTTTTT. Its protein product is CAWSVGWVGELFF.

The CDR3 DNA reads TGTGCCAGCAGCCACCCCTTGCGGCGGGGAGGAAACGAGCAGTACTTC. Amino acids: CASSHPLRRGGNEQYF. The V and J genes are TRBV4-2 and TRBJ2-7; a weak D match, TRBD2 (6 bases). This CDR3 comprises 16 residues. V gave up 3 bases and J gave up 5 bases, with 20 bases separating them. Germline values: CDR1 LGHNA, CDR2 YNFKEQ.